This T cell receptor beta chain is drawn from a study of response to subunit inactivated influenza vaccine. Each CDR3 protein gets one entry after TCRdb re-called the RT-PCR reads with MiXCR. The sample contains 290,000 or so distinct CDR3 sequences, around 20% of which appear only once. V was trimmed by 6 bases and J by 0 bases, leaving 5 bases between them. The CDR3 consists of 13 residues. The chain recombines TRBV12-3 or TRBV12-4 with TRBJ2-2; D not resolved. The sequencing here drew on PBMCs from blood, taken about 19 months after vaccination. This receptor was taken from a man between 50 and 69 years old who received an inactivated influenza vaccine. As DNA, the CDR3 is TGTGCCAGCAGATCCACGAACACCGGGGAGCTGTTTTTT. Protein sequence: CASRSTNTGELFF.